The 4 T cell receptor beta chains reported below all come from one sample, sequenced in a study of blood T cell repertoires in COVID-19. The table came from immunoSEQ multiplex PCR; TCRdb's copy has only in-frame clones and leaves some out. The data show approximately 50,000 clones, with roughly 87% seen just once and approximately 7.8% held by the top ten. Sequenced material: peripheral blood. The source of these receptors is a man aged 50-60 years with active COVID-19.

The chain combines TRBV5-1 with TRBJ1-4, with D unresolved. The V gene's germline CDR1 is SGHRS and CDR2 YFSETQ. This CDR3 has 16 amino acids. V shed 0 bases and J shed 8 bases, with 17 bases lying between them. The CDR3 here is CASSLGRGRVEEKLFF. The CDR3 nucleotides are TGCGCCAGCAGCTTGGGACGCGGGAGGGTAGAAGAAAAACTGTTTTTT.

The rearrangement uses TRBV7-9 and TRBJ2-7, with 9 bases that match TRBD1. The CDR3 contains 15 residues. Trimming cost V 2 bases and J 4 bases; bases outside gene matches: 6. The germline V gene encodes CDR1 SEHNR and CDR2 FQNEAQ (reference sequence). The CDR3 protein is CASSLLGQGLYEQYF. The CDR3 DNA reads as TGTGCCAGCAGCTTATTGGGACAGGGACTATACGAGCAGTACTTC.

The chain joins TRBV4-2 to TRBJ2-7, with D hard to call. Germline values: CDR1 LGHNA, CDR2 YNFKEQ. V was shortened by 0 bases and J by 0 bases, with 6 bases between the two germline ends. The length of the CDR3 is 14 residues. CDR3 region: CASSQDASSYEQYF. The CDR3 nucleotides read TGTGCCAGCAGCCAAGATGCTAGCTCCTACGAGCAGTACTTC.

This chain connects TRBV6-1 to TRBJ2-7; 9 nucleotides align to TRBD2. Trimming cost V 2 bases and J 4 bases; bases outside gene matches: 9. Looked up from germline, CDR1 is MNHNS and CDR2 is SASEGT. The CDR3 has 16 residues. CDR3 region: CASSETGMGLAYEQYF. The CDR3 DNA follows: TGTGCCAGCAGTGAAACTGGTATGGGACTAGCTTACGAGCAGTACTTC.